These 21 T cell receptor beta chains came from one sample sequenced in a study of T-cell reconstitution after alpha-beta-depleted transplantation in children. Unique molecular identifiers were incorporated during preparation of the TCRbeta library. TCRdb re-called the PCR reads through MiXCR, storing one row per CDR3 protein. The repertoire consists of 9,000 or so distinct CDR3 sequences, with approximately 15% occurring once and the leading ten covering 53%. The input for sequencing was PBMCs, mostly from graft donor cells, taken 60 days after TCRalphabeta/CD19-depleted stem cell transplant. These receptors were obtained from a male patient aged 5 to 17 who had a stem cell transplant for acute lymphoblastic leukemia, so the T cells may come from the graft donor.

This clonotype was detected only a few times. CDR3 residues: CASSPLSAGELFF. The CDR3 bases are TGTGCCAGTAGCCCTTTGAGCGCCGGGGAGCTGTTTTTT. The chain has TRBV19 and TRBJ2-2, with no clear D. The CDR3 length is 13 residues. Per germline, CDR1 LNHDA and CDR2 SQIVND (reference sequence). Trimming left V 6 bases short and J 6 bases short, with 11 bases between.

By sample fraction, this clonotype is medium-sized. The chain uses TRBV3-1 and TRBJ2-3, with D perhaps matching TRBD2 (5 bases). The germline V and J ends were trimmed by 1 base and 2 bases, with 19 bases remaining between them. Germline V lookup: CDR1 LGHDT, CDR2 YNNKEL (reference sequence). This CDR3 region has 18 residues. Here the CDR3 DNA reads TGTGCCAGCAGCCAAGCCCCAGGATCCAGCGGAACCACAGATACGCAGTATTTT. Its translation: CASSQAPGSSGTTDTQYF.

This clonotype was seen many times. The J gene is TRBJ2-5, the V gene TRBV6-5, with 7 positions matching TRBD2. This CDR3 has 16 residues. CDR1 MNHEY and CDR2 SVGAGI come from the germline V gene. V shed 2 bases and J 6 bases; nucleotides not matched to a gene: 12. Here the CDR3 reads CASSYRPSGNVKTQYF. CDR3 coding DNA: TGTGCCAGCAGTTACCGGCCCAGCGGGAATGTGAAGACCCAGTACTTC.

The table lists this clonotype with many counts. J is TRBJ2-7 and V is TRBV5-1; D uncertain. The V end lost 6 bases, the J end lost 0 bases, and 1 base lay between the germline ends. CDR3 length: 10 amino acids. Germline CDR1 reads SGHRS; CDR2 reads YFSETQ. The CDR3 region is CASISYEQYF. The CDR3 DNA sequence: TGCGCCAGCATCTCCTACGAGCAGTACTTC.

This chain joins TRBV12-3 or TRBV12-4 and TRBJ2-1; 7 bases fit TRBD2. There are 13 residues in the CDR3. V lost 7 bases to trimming and J lost 6 bases; unmatched junction nucleotides: 6. CDR3 DNA sequence: TGTGCCAGCAACGCGGGACTATTCAATGAGCAGTTCTTC. Translated, it gives CASNAGLFNEQFF.

This clonotype is deemed medium-sized. The chain uses TRBV5-1 and TRBJ2-3; tentative D call: TRBD1 (6 bases). This CDR3 has 14 amino acids. CDR1 is SGHRS and CDR2 is YFSETQ in the germline V gene. V lost 5 bases, J lost 4 bases, and 14 bases lay in between. As DNA, the CDR3 is TGCGCCAGCAGGTTACAGGGTGGCGCAGATACGCAGTATTTT. This translates into CASRLQGGADTQYF.

At least ten counts were recorded for this clonotype. V and J are TRBV5-6 and TRBJ2-4; 14 bases fit TRBD2. Per germline, CDR1 SGHDT and CDR2 YYEEEE. V was pared by 2 bases and J by 6 bases, with 4 bases of the junction left unmatched. The CDR3 length is 16 residues. CDR3 nucleotides: TGTGCCAGCAGCTTTGGACTAGCGGGAGGCGGAAACATTCAGTACTTC. It encodes CASSFGLAGGGNIQYF.

This clonotype is medium-sized (0.01 to 0.1%). The rearrangement joins TRBV24-1 to TRBJ2-7; either TRBD1 or TRBD2 may supply D (5 bases each). CDR3 size: 14 residues. The germline gives CDR1 KGHDR, CDR2 SFDVKD. The germline V and J ends were trimmed by 4 bases and 2 bases, with 11 bases remaining between them. CDR3 bases: TGTGCCACCAGTGACCCTGGGACGCCCTACGAGCAGTACTTC. Translated: CATSDPGTPYEQYF.

This clonotype has a count of ten or more. The chain employs TRBV29-1 and TRBJ2-6; D remains ambiguous. Germline CDR1 reads SQVTM; CDR2 reads ANQGSEA. The CDR3 runs 13 residues. For the CDR3, the DNA is TGCAGTGCACGAGACTCTGGGGCCAACGTCCTGACTTTC. Its protein product is CSARDSGANVLTF.

The chain is built from TRBV5-6 and TRBJ2-3; D unclear. The CDR3 covers 12 residues. CDR1 is SGHDT, CDR2 YYEEEE, per germline. Trimming cost V 3 bases and J 2 bases, with 4 bases left between them. CDR3 bases: TGTGCCAGCAGCTCCGACACAGATACGCAGTATTTT. Translating it yields CASSSDTDTQYF.

This clonotype was picked up many times. This chain joins TRBV7-8 and TRBJ2-7; either TRBD1 or TRBD2 may supply D (6 bases each). Germline CDR1 reads SGHVS; CDR2 reads FQNEAQ. V was shortened by 4 bases and J by 6 bases, with 13 bases between the two germline ends. The length of the CDR3 is 13 residues. CDR3 region: CASSWGAGREQYF. The CDR3 bases are TGTGCCAGCAGCTGGGGGGCGGGGCGCGAGCAGTACTTC.

This clonotype was detected ten times or more. This chain connects TRBV12-3 or TRBV12-4 to TRBJ2-2, with 8 bases lining up with TRBD1. Germline trimming cut 6 bases from V and 0 bases from J; bases unmatched to any gene: 6. This CDR3 contains 16 residues. The CDR3 protein is CASRTTGGANTGELFF. CDR3 nucleotides: TGTGCCAGCAGAACCACAGGGGGAGCGAACACCGGGGAGCTGTTTTTT.

This clonotype came up many times. The CDR3 loop reads CASSVAGSNEKLFF. The CDR3 DNA reads TGTGCCAGCAGTGTTGCAGGGTCGAATGAAAAACTGTTTTTT. The V and J genes are TRBV2 and TRBJ1-4, with a possible D match to TRBD1 (5 bases). The germline V and J ends were trimmed by 4 bases and 5 bases, with 11 bases remaining between them. This CDR3 has 14 residues. CDR1 SNHLY and CDR2 FYNNEI come from the germline V gene.

In its sample, this clonotype was seen many times. This chain links TRBV5-3 with TRBJ2-1; 7 bases agree with TRBD2. TRBV5-3 carries the ORF label, with uncertain function. J was trimmed by 0 bases and V by 4 bases; bases with no gene match: 10. The CDR3 totals 17 residues. CDR3 region: CARSITAGVVSYNEQFF. CDR3 DNA sequence: TGTGCCAGAAGCATTACCGCGGGGGTTGTCTCCTACAATGAGCAGTTCTTC.

This clonotype has a count of ten or more. In DNA form, the CDR3 reads TGTGCCAGCAGCTTACTAACAACGGAAGGCTACACCTTC. This translates into CASSLLTTEGYTF. V is TRBV7-2 and J is TRBJ1-2, with unresolved D. Germline CDR1 is SGHTA and CDR2 is FQGNSA. This CDR3 comprises 13 residues. V shed 2 bases and J shed 8 bases, with 12 bases lying between them.

This clonotype was detected a few times. The V call is TRBV7-9, the J call TRBJ1-2; D might be TRBD1 (6 bases). V dropped 4 bases and J dropped 2 bases, with 14 bases sitting between them. This CDR3 region has 15 residues. Germline V gene data show CDR1 as SEHNR and CDR2 as FQNEAQ (reference sequence). CDR3: CASSYRQVVNYGYTF. The DNA for the CDR3 is TGTGCCAGCAGCTACCGACAGGTGGTAAACTATGGCTACACCTTC.

In this sample, this clonotype turned up many times. This chain connects TRBV6-1 to TRBJ2-7; 7 bases align to TRBD1. Germline V gives CDR1 MNHNS, CDR2 SASEGT. The CDR3 spans 14 residues. The ends lost 6 bases at V and 0 bases at J; junction bases unmatched: 5. The CDR3 DNA is TGTGCCAGCAGGCGACAGGGAAGCTCCTACGAGCAGTACTTC. It encodes CASRRQGSSYEQYF.

By share of the sample, this clonotype is medium-sized. This chain connects TRBV5-1 to TRBJ1-2, with D perhaps matching TRBD1 (5 bases). The V end was cut by 0 bases, the J end by 4 bases, with 22 bases between. CDR1 SGHRS and CDR2 YFSETQ come from the germline V gene. The CDR3 totals 18 residues. The CDR3 coding sequence is TGCGCCAGCAGCTTGGATGGCTCCGGGGCTCCATCATTCTATGGCTACACCTTC. It translates to CASSLDGSGAPSFYGYTF.

Many counts were recorded for this clonotype. J is TRBJ1-2 and V is TRBV28, with D maybe TRBD1 (5 bases). Germline V CDR1 and CDR2: MDHEN, SYDVKM. Trimming shortened V by 4 bases and J by 0 bases, and 12 bases separated the two germline ends. This CDR3 spans 15 amino acids. DNA for the CDR3: TGTGCCAGCAGTTGGTCGGGGCCCGCTAACTATGGCTACACCTTC. Its translation: CASSWSGPANYGYTF.

Within the sample, this clonotype is medium-sized (0.01 to 0.1%). The chain joins TRBV5-1 to TRBJ2-5, with 7 bases that match TRBD1. Losses at the gene ends were 4 bases for V and 4 bases for J; bases not matched to a gene: 16. The CDR3 consists of 17 residues. CDR1 SGHRS and CDR2 YFSETQ come from the germline V gene. The CDR3 loop is CASSPPRTGWILETQYF. The CDR3 bases are TGCGCCAGCAGCCCCCCTAGGACAGGTTGGATCCTAGAGACCCAGTACTTC.

This clonotype was recorded many times. The chain recombines TRBV24-1 with TRBJ2-7; D is unresolved. V was cut by 4 bases and J by 2 bases, with 14 bases left in between. The CDR3 runs 15 residues. In germline, CDR1 is KGHDR, CDR2 SFDVKD. The CDR3 spells CATSDPSQPTYEQYF. CDR3 in DNA: TGTGCCACCAGTGACCCGTCCCAACCAACCTACGAGCAGTACTTC.